Listed below are T cell receptor beta chains from one sample, sequenced in a study of blood T cell repertoires in COVID-19. TCRdb keeps only in-frame clones here, not all; method: immunoSEQ multiplex PCR. The data show approximately 170,000 clones, 70% to 90% seen once. Material for sequencing was peripheral blood. All receptors derive from a man aged 50-59 years who had recovered from COVID-19. The CDR3 runs from the conserved cysteine through the conserved F or W. Where a row states a size, it is once, few, many or the class of an expanded clone; other rows omit it.

TRBV28,.,TRBJ1-2,CASSRDSVNGYTF
TRBV7-2,.,TRBJ2-7,CASSSRVPGEQYF
TRBV7-9,.,TRBJ2-1,CASGANEQFF
TRBV27,.,TRBJ2-1,CASTLARTSGDNEQFF
TRBV5-5,.,TRBJ1-1,CASSLGGLGTEAFF
TRBV20-1,.,TRBJ2-1,CSASSGLEQFF
TRBV9,.,TRBJ2-5,CASSVGPGVEETQYF
TRBV9,.,TRBJ2-7,CASSLGQDAYEQYF
TRBV7-2,.,TRBJ1-1,CASSHPQGGNTEAFF
TRBV7-3,few,TRBJ1-6,CASSLGVLGDSPLHF
TRBV7-7,once,TRBJ2-3,CASSKGLGGTDTQYF
TRBV12-3/TRBV12-4,.,TRBJ1-4,CASTQGTGGPLFF
TRBV19,.,TRBJ2-1,CASSISRVSYNEQFF
TRBV5-4,.,TRBJ2-2,CASRLAGSGELFF
TRBV6-5,once,TRBJ2-3,CASSYSRGFTDTQYF
TRBV7-2,.,TRBJ2-3,CASSLGSGSRGDTQYF
TRBV5-6,.,TRBJ2-7,CASSLTASYEQYF
TRBV2,.,TRBJ1-5,CASSERGNQPQHF
TRBV11-2,.,TRBJ1-1,CASHRGQVVNTEAFF
TRBV4-1,.,TRBJ2-7,CASSLAGGNEQYF
TRBV27,.,TRBJ2-7,CASSLLSSDEQYF
TRBV28,.,TRBJ1-6,CASSIPTGGVSPLHF
TRBV28,.,TRBJ1-1,CASSSPGAGTVNTEAFF
TRBV7-9,.,TRBJ2-7,CASSSAGASYEQYF
TRBV7-2,.,TRBJ2-1,CASRSGTSPGGEQFF
TRBV5-6,.,TRBJ2-4,CASSFWGINIQYF
TRBV6-5,.,TRBJ1-2,CASSGTGDYYGYTF
TRBV6-2/TRBV6-3,.,TRBJ1-5,CASSRAASNQPQHF
TRBV6-5,.,TRBJ2-7,CASSYGKGAGLYEQYF
TRBV4-3,.,TRBJ2-7,CASSQEGAGGRSEQYF
TRBV18,.,TRBJ1-1,CASSPGTALKGTEAFF
TRBV19,.,TRBJ2-2,CASSWDYLTGELFF
TRBV28,.,TRBJ1-5,CASRFQQGLPQHF
TRBV11-2,few,TRBJ2-7,CASSLDRAGSYEQYF
TRBV7-2,.,TRBJ2-3,CASSSDRYSTDTQYF